This note documents a single T cell receptor beta chain sequence. Its antigen is not known. This sample is drawn from a study of T cells in localized non-small cell lung cancer. Findings of the study overall: Prolonged overall survival went with higher T cell density in the blood. Clonality of T cells reached its maximum in uninvolved adjacent lung, surpassing tumor.

Some clones are missing from TCRdb's copy, which holds only in-frame ones; the method was immunoSEQ multiplex PCR. Of around 64,000 clones in the sample, around 81% were seen once. The germline gives CDR1 SNHLY, CDR2 FYNNEI. V shed 8 bases, J shed 0 bases, and the junction held 0 bases outside the gene matches. The CDR3 sequence is 13 residues long. Sequencing was performed on PBMCs, taken before any cancer treatment. This clonotype was obtained from a man aged 35 to 69 with stage II lung adenocarcinoma. The chain joins TRBV2 to TRBJ2-2; 7 nucleotides match TRBD1. Here the CDR3 reads CASQGANTGELFF. The CDR3 region has the DNA TGTGCCAGCCAGGGGGCGAACACCGGGGAGCTGTTTTTT.